These 29 T cell receptor beta chains were sequenced from one sample in a study of PD-L1 blockade in urothelial cancer. Time point specified: peripheral blood 6 weeks after treatment start. The method was immunoSEQ multiplex PCR; TCRdb's version includes in-frame clones alone and lacks a portion of them. The sample carries about 40,000 clones, roughly 90% recorded once. The sample in question was PBMCs, obtained around atezolizumab (anti-PD-L1) treatment. Receptors originate from a man aged 60 to 75 with urothelial cancer.

This rearrangement joins TRBV5-4 to TRBJ2-5; 9 bases fit TRBD1. J was trimmed by 5 bases and V by 7 bases; bases with no gene match: 9. The CDR3 has 14 amino acids. Germline loops: CDR1 SGHNT, CDR2 YYREEE (reference sequence). CDR3 nucleotide sequence: TGTGCCAGCGGCGGACAGGGGTCTTATGAGACCCAGTACTTC. Amino acid sequence: CASGGQGSYETQYF.

This rearrangement joins TRBV5-1 to TRBJ2-7, with no clear D. The V end was cut by 4 bases, the J end by 2 bases, with 13 bases between. The germline V gene has CDR1 SGHRS and CDR2 YFSETQ. This CDR3 has 14 amino acids. This CDR3 reads CASSPIERAYEQYF. CDR3 bases: TGCGCCAGCAGCCCCATAGAGAGAGCCTACGAGCAGTACTTC.

CDR3 residues: CASSEGTRLRGYTF. The CDR3 nucleotides read TGTGCCAGCAGTGAAGGGACAAGGCTCCGGGGCTACACCTTC. The chain uses TRBV6-1 and TRBJ1-2; TRBD1 is a possible D gene (5 bases). Trimming shortened V by 1 base and J by 8 bases, and 14 bases separated the two germline ends. The CDR3 loop spans 14 amino acids. The V gene's germline CDR1 is MNHNS and CDR2 SASEGT.

This clone has a single count. This chain uses TRBV6-5 with TRBJ2-1, with no clear D. Germline assignment: CDR1 MNHEY and CDR2 SVGAGI. Trimming shortened V by 0 bases and J by 0 bases, and 9 bases separated the two germline ends. CDR3 length equals 16 residues. The CDR3 region is CASSYSKARSYNEQFF. CDR3 nucleotide sequence: TGTGCCAGCAGTTACTCGAAAGCGCGCTCCTACAATGAGCAGTTCTTC.

This clone has more than one count but fewer than ten. The rearrangement uses TRBV2 and TRBJ1-5; D is possibly TRBD1 (6 bases). Germline loops: CDR1 SNHLY, CDR2 FYNNEI. Trimming removed 6 bases at V and 7 bases at J, with 19 bases between. The CDR3 contains 15 residues. In DNA form, the CDR3 reads TGTGCCAGCAGCGACCGGACAGCCAGGAGCCAGCCCCAGCATTTT. It translates to CASSDRTARSQPQHF.

This chain uses TRBV4-2 with TRBJ2-3, with D perhaps matching TRBD2 (6 bases). Germline CDR1 and CDR2: LGHNA and YNFKEQ. V lost 2 bases, J lost 12 bases, and 18 bases lay in between. The CDR3 covers 14 residues. This chain's CDR3 is CASSQPGRTTHQYF. CDR3 DNA: TGTGCCAGCAGCCAACCAGGGAGGACTACCCACCAGTATTTT.

This clone was recorded only once. J is TRBJ2-3 and V is TRBV19; 7 bases map to TRBD1. The germline CDR1 and CDR2 sequences are LNHDA and SQIVND (reference sequence). CDR3 size: 15 residues. Germline trimming cut 3 bases from V and 2 bases from J; bases unmatched to any gene: 5. CDR3 protein: CASSIRDRFTDTQYF. The CDR3 region has the DNA TGTGCCAGTAGTATCCGGGACAGATTCACAGATACGCAGTATTTT.

The rearrangement joins TRBV6-1 to TRBJ2-2; unclear D gene. In germline, CDR1 is MNHNS, CDR2 SASEGT. Trimming left V 4 bases short and J 5 bases short, with 11 bases between. This CDR3 contains 14 residues. CDR3 sequence: CASSVVRITGELFF. The DNA of the CDR3 is TGTGCCAGCAGTGTGGTCAGAATAACCGGGGAGCTGTTTTTT.

This chain uses TRBV9 with TRBJ2-2; 8 bases are a match to TRBD2. J gave up 6 bases and V 3 bases, and 7 bases lay outside the gene matches. The CDR3 covers 15 residues. The germline V gene has CDR1 SGDLS and CDR2 YYNGEE. DNA of the CDR3: TGTGCCAGCAGCGCCTCCGGGGGGGGTGCCGGGGAGCTGTTTTTT. Amino acids: CASSASGGGAGELFF.

V and J are TRBV12-5 and TRBJ1-5; D possibly corresponds to TRBD1 (6 bases). From germline, CDR1 is LGHNT and CDR2 FRNRAP. Trimming removed 7 bases from V and 7 bases from J, with 17 bases in between. The CDR3 sequence is 14 residues long. CDR3 residues: CASVLGPQGQPQHF. In DNA form, the CDR3 reads TGTGCTAGTGTTCTTGGCCCCCAGGGGCAGCCCCAGCATTTT.

The rearrangement links TRBV4-2 to TRBJ2-3; TRBD2 might be the D (6 bases). This CDR3 is built from 14 residues. Germline assignment: CDR1 LGHNA and CDR2 YNFKEQ. V was shortened by 0 bases and J by 8 bases, with 12 bases between the two germline ends. The CDR3 region is CASSQDRERRTQYF. The CDR3 DNA is TGTGCCAGCAGCCAAGATCGGGAGCGGCGTACGCAGTATTTT.

The genes are TRBV7-2 and TRBJ1-4, with D maybe TRBD1 (5 bases). V lost 2 bases and J 7 bases, leaving 11 bases between the germline ends. Germline CDR1 is SGHTA and CDR2 is FQGNSA. This CDR3 region has 14 residues. This CDR3 reads CASSLRQGFEKLFF. In DNA form, the CDR3 reads TGTGCCAGCAGCTTACGGCAGGGTTTTGAAAAACTGTTTTTT.

The rearrangement joins TRBV5-1 to TRBJ2-7; D is unresolved. This CDR3 comprises 14 residues. Trimming pared 4 bases from V and 0 bases from J, leaving 11 bases between. CDR1 and CDR2 from the germline V gene are SGHRS and YFSETQ. The CDR3 sequence: CASSLNPSSYEQYF. The CDR3, as DNA: TGCGCCAGCAGCCTAAACCCGAGCTCCTACGAGCAGTACTTC.

V gene TRBV9 combines with J gene TRBJ1-1; D is possibly TRBD1 (6 bases). The CDR3 runs 15 residues. Trimming cost V 4 bases and J 4 bases, with 17 bases left between them. The germline gives CDR1 SGDLS, CDR2 YYNGEE. As DNA, the CDR3 is TGTGCCAGCAGCCCTCGACAGGCATTAATCACTGAAGCTTTCTTT. This gives the protein CASSPRQALITEAFF.

The chain links TRBV11-3 to TRBJ2-1; 9 bases are shared with TRBD2. CDR1 is SGHNT, CDR2 YENEEA, per germline. After removal of 1 base from V and 8 bases from J, the junction contained 6 bases not matched to a gene. The CDR3 covers 15 residues. The CDR3 here is CASSLVSGSSHEQFF. DNA for the CDR3: TGTGCCAGCAGCTTAGTTAGCGGGAGTAGCCATGAGCAGTTCTTC.

This clone has only one observation. Written as DNA, the CDR3 is TGTGCCACCAGCAGGCCCACAGGGGGTTATGGAAACACCATATATTTT. As protein: CATSRPTGGYGNTIYF. The V and J genes are TRBV15 and TRBJ1-3, with 8 bases lining up with TRBD1. The CDR3 is 16 residues long. V lost 3 bases to trimming and J lost 3 bases; unmatched junction nucleotides: 7. Germline-derived CDR1 and CDR2 are LNHNV and YYDKDF (reference sequence).

CDR3 nucleotides: TGTGCCTGGAGTGTAAGGACAGGGCACTACGAGCAGTACTTC. It is translated as CAWSVRTGHYEQYF. The V gene is TRBV30, the J gene TRBJ2-7, with 8 bases lining up with TRBD1. There are 14 residues in the CDR3. Germline-derived CDR1 and CDR2 are GTSNPN and SVGIG (reference sequence). The ends lost 0 bases at V and 3 bases at J; junction bases unmatched: 4.

The chain carries TRBV6-5 and TRBJ1-1; no definite D call. V lost 2 bases, J lost 0 bases, and 7 bases lay in between. The CDR3 is made up of 14 amino acids. CDR1 and CDR2 from the germline V gene are MNHEY and SVGAGI. The CDR3 region has the DNA TGTGCCAGCAGTTACGATCAGGTGAACACTGAAGCTTTCTTT. Protein sequence: CASSYDQVNTEAFF.

The rearrangement links TRBV5-4 to TRBJ2-7, with D tentatively TRBD1 (6 bases). CDR3 length: 15 residues. Trimming left V 4 bases short and J 5 bases short, with 19 bases between. Germline CDR1 and CDR2: SGHNT and YYREEE (reference sequence). The chain's CDR3 is CASSLEPGHIDEQYF. The CDR3 nucleotides read TGTGCCAGCAGCCTAGAACCGGGACACATCGACGAGCAGTACTTC. Full variable domain (missing parts from reference TRBV5-4 and TRBJ2-7): ETGVTQSPTHLIKTRGQQVTLRCSSQSGHNTVSWYQQALGQGPQFIFQYYREEENGRGNFPPRFSGLQFPNYSSELNVNALELDDSALYLCASSLEPGHIDEQYFGPGTRLTVT.

The chain has TRBV30 and TRBJ2-7, with TRBD1 as a possible D gene (6 bases). In germline, CDR1 is GTSNPN, CDR2 SVGIG (reference sequence). CDR3 size: 12 residues. V lost 3 bases to trimming and J lost 5 bases, with 11 bases between them. This CDR3 reads CAWRQGINEQYF. The CDR3 region has the DNA TGTGCCTGGAGGCAGGGGATTAACGAGCAGTACTTC.

The chain carries TRBV6-6 and TRBJ2-7; weak D call: TRBD2 (6 bases). CDR3 length: 14 residues. V was pared by 2 bases and J by 6 bases, with 14 bases between. CDR1 is MNHNY and CDR2 is SVGAGI in the germline V gene (reference sequence). The CDR3, as DNA: TGTGCCAGCAGTTACCCGGGGGAAGGGCTCGAGCAGTACTTC. Protein sequence: CASSYPGEGLEQYF.

V is TRBV29-1 and J is TRBJ1-4, with a possible D match to TRBD1 (5 bases). The germline V gene encodes CDR1 SQVTM and CDR2 ANQGSEA. V was cut by 1 base and J by 13 bases, with 10 bases left in between. The CDR3 is made up of 11 amino acids. CDR3: CSVEGSGGLFF. For the CDR3, the DNA is TGCAGCGTTGAAGGATCGGGGGGACTGTTTTTT.

The CDR3, as DNA: TGTGCCAGCAGCCCCCAGGGGGGTTATAACTATGGCTACACCTTC. Its translation is CASSPQGGYNYGYTF. The rearrangement links TRBV5-8 to TRBJ1-2; TRBD1 matches 7 bases. In germline, CDR1 is SGHTS, CDR2 YDEGEE. The CDR3 is 15 residues long. Trimming at V came to 4 bases and at J to 1 base, leaving 7 bases not matched to a gene.

The rearrangement uses TRBV10-3 and TRBJ2-7; D unresolved. Trimming stripped 11 bases from V and 1 base from J, with 18 bases between. This CDR3 region has 14 residues. The germline V gene encodes CDR1 ENHRY and CDR2 SYGVKD. In DNA form, the CDR3 reads TGTGCCTCTTCGGAACTAAGTAAATCCTACGAGCAGTACTTC. It yields the protein CASSELSKSYEQYF.

This rearrangement joins TRBV11-1 to TRBJ2-1, with 7 bases identical to TRBD2. This CDR3 has 15 amino acids. Germline trimming cut 5 bases from V and 0 bases from J; bases unmatched to any gene: 4. CDR1 and CDR2 from the germline V gene are SGHAT and FQDESV (reference sequence). In nucleotides, the CDR3 is TGTGCCAGCAGCCTAAGGACTAGCTCCTACAATGAGCAGTTCTTC. The encoded protein is CASSLRTSSYNEQFF.

This chain links TRBV2 with TRBJ2-7; TRBD1 matches 7 bases. Germline V gives CDR1 SNHLY, CDR2 FYNNEI. V trimming: 5 bases; J trimming: 4 bases; junction bases outside the gene matches: 5. The length of the CDR3 is 13 residues. This CDR3 is CASSRQGGYEQYF. The CDR3 nucleotides read TGTGCCAGCAGTCGACAGGGCGGTTACGAGCAGTACTTC.

The J gene is TRBJ2-3, the V gene TRBV30, with 14 bases that match TRBD2. CDR3 length equals 15 residues. Germline loops: CDR1 GTSNPN, CDR2 SVGIG (reference sequence). The V and J ends lost 5 bases and 3 bases, in that order; junction bases with no gene match: 4. In DNA, the CDR3 is TGTGCCTGGCAGGGGACTAGCGGGAGAACAGATACGCAGTATTTT. Its translation: CAWQGTSGRTDTQYF.

The rearrangement links TRBV5-1 to TRBJ2-1, with 7 positions matching TRBD1. Germline V CDR1 and CDR2: SGHRS, YFSETQ. The CDR3 totals 14 residues. J gave up 9 bases and V 0 bases, and 6 bases lay outside the gene matches. The CDR3: CASSLESPGGEQFF. CDR3 sequence (DNA): TGCGCCAGCAGCTTGGAGAGTCCAGGGGGTGAGCAGTTCTTC.

The gene calls are TRBV2 and TRBJ2-7; 7 nucleotides match TRBD2. The CDR3 covers 13 residues. Germline V CDR1 and CDR2: SNHLY, FYNNEI. V lost 5 bases and J lost 6; bases outside the gene matches: 7. For the CDR3, the DNA is TGTGCCAGCAGTCTTGGTTGGGGGGGCGAGCAGTACTTC. This codes for CASSLGWGGEQYF.